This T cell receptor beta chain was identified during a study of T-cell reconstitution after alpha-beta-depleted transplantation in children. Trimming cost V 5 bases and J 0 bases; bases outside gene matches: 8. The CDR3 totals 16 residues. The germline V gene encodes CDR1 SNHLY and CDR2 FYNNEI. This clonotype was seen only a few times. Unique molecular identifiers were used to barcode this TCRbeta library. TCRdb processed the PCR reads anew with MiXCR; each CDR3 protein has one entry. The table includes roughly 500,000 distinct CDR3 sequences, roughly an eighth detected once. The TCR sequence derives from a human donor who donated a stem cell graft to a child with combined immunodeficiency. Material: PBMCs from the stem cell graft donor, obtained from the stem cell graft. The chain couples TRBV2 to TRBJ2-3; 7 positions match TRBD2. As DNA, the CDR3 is TGTGCCAGCAGTACCCCGCAGCGGGATAGCACAGATACGCAGTATTTT. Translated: CASSTPQRDSTDTQYF.